Shown below are 18 T cell receptor beta chains from a single sample sequenced in a study of T cell repertoires in cytomegalovirus infection. TCRdb recomputed calls from the reads with MiXCR, one row per CDR3 protein. The data show some 250,000 distinct CDR3 sequences, over 8% seen once. Material: PBMCs. These receptors were collected from a human donor in good health (CMV status not recorded). Some clones in this sample may be carry-over from other donors' samples.

This clonotype occurred many times. The rearrangement links TRBV7-2 to TRBJ1-5; D is unresolved. The V and J ends lost 0 bases and 2 bases respectively, with 11 bases between them. Germline V CDR1 and CDR2: SGHTA, FQGNSA. The CDR3 is made up of 16 amino acids. In nucleotides, the CDR3 is TGTGCCAGCAGCTTAGCAGCAGGAGGAGGCAATCAGCCCCAGCATTTT. This translates into CASSLAAGGGNQPQHF.

This clonotype was counted many times. The chain links TRBV7-2 to TRBJ2-3; D gene unclear. The germline gives CDR1 SGHTA, CDR2 FQGNSA. Trimming removed 5 bases at V and 1 base at J, with 10 bases between. The CDR3 loop spans 14 amino acids. The CDR3 DNA follows: TGTGCCAGCAGCCGGGTAGGACGCACAGATACGCAGTATTTT. It is translated as CASSRVGRTDTQYF.

In its sample, this clonotype was seen many times. The V and J genes are TRBV7-2 and TRBJ2-5; 7 nucleotides match TRBD1. The V gene's germline CDR1 is SGHTA and CDR2 FQGNSA. V trimming: 5 bases; J trimming: 5 bases; junction bases outside the gene matches: 5. CDR3 length: 13 amino acids. In DNA, the CDR3 is TGTGCCAGCAGCCCCCAGGGGGAGGAGACCCAGTACTTC. Translation: CASSPQGEETQYF.

Many counts were recorded for this clonotype. The chain recombines TRBV7-8 with TRBJ2-2; TRBD1 matches at 12 bases. Germline V gene lookup returns CDR1 SGHVS and CDR2 FQNEAQ. The CDR3 sequence is 17 residues long. The V and J ends lost 4 bases and 7 bases, in that order; junction bases with no gene match: 10. The CDR3 DNA reads as TGTGCCAGCAGCTCGAGCCGGGACAGGGGGCGCGGCGGGGAGCTGTTTTTT. Residues: CASSSSRDRGRGGELFF. The whole variable domain, filled in from reference TRBV7-8 and TRBJ2-2, reads GAGVSQSPRYKVAKRGQDVALRCDPISGHVSLFWYQQALGQGPEFLTYFQNEAQLDKSGLPSDRFFAERPEGSVSTLKIQRTQQEDSAVYLCASSSSRDRGRGGELFFGEGSRLTVL.

In its sample, this clonotype was seen many times. The chain uses TRBV7-2 and TRBJ1-5; D ambiguous. Trimming left V 5 bases short and J 1 base short, with 18 bases between. This CDR3 spans 17 amino acids. The V gene's germline CDR1 is SGHTA and CDR2 FQGNSA. The CDR3 region has the DNA TGTGCCAGCAGCCGAGACTGGCTCGGGCAGAGCAATCAGCCCCAGCATTTT. This codes for CASSRDWLGQSNQPQHF.

Ten or more counts support this clonotype. The rearrangement links TRBV7-2 to TRBJ1-2; unclear D gene. Trimming removed 1 base at V and 3 bases at J, with 12 bases between. This CDR3 is 15 amino acids long. Germline CDR1 is SGHTA and CDR2 is FQGNSA. CDR3 loop: CASSLDSVSDYGYTF. Here the CDR3 DNA reads TGTGCCAGCAGCTTAGATTCAGTCAGTGACTATGGCTACACCTTC. The entire variable domain, with the rest obtained from reference TRBV7-2 and TRBJ1-2, is as follows: GAGVSQSPSNKVTEKGKDVELRCDPISGHTALYWYRQSLGQGLEFLIYFQGNSAPDKSGLPSDRFSAERTGGSVSTLTIQRTQQEDSAVYLCASSLDSVSDYGYTFGSGTRLTVV.

This clonotype was recorded many times. The chain joins TRBV7-8 to TRBJ2-7; 13 bases are shared with TRBD2. Germline assignment: CDR1 SGHVS and CDR2 FQNEAQ. With V trimmed by 5 bases and J by 2 bases, 3 bases remained unmatched. CDR3 size: 15 residues. The CDR3 is CASSGTSGATYEQYF. CDR3 DNA sequence: TGTGCCAGCAGCGGGACTAGCGGGGCGACCTACGAGCAGTACTTC.

The rearrangement uses TRBV20-1 and TRBJ2-1; 7 bases are a match to TRBD2. J was trimmed by 4 bases and V by 1 base; bases with no gene match: 13. Per germline, CDR1 DFQATT and CDR2 SNEGSKA (reference sequence). This CDR3 region has 17 residues. This chain's CDR3 is CSARATPPSGFYNEQFF. The CDR3 DNA reads as TGCAGTGCTAGAGCCACTCCTCCTAGCGGATTTTACAATGAGCAGTTCTTC.

The rearrangement links TRBV25-1 to TRBJ1-3; D not certain. Germline values: CDR1 MGHDK, CDR2 SYGVNS. The CDR3 covers 15 residues. The germline V and J ends were trimmed by 1 base and 0 bases, with 7 bases remaining between them. CDR3 nucleotides: TGTGCCAGCAGTGAATCCGGAAACTCTGGAAACACCATATATTTT. As protein: CASSESGNSGNTIYF.

This clonotype came up many times. The chain recombines TRBV19 with TRBJ2-2, with a possible D match to TRBD2 (7 bases). V was trimmed by 6 bases and J by 1 base, leaving 12 bases between them. The V gene's germline CDR1 is LNHDA and CDR2 SQIVND (reference sequence). The CDR3 length is 15 residues. CDR3 in DNA: TGTGCCAGTAGCGGGGGGCGACAGAACACCGGGGAGCTGTTTTTT. It codes for CASSGGRQNTGELFF.

This clonotype has a count of ten or more. The chain combines TRBV7-9 with TRBJ1-1, with D possibly TRBD1 on 5 matching bases. The V end was cut by 0 bases, the J end by 4 bases, with 6 bases between. The CDR3 spans 13 residues. The germline CDR1 and CDR2 sequences are SEHNR and FQNEAQ (reference sequence). The CDR3 nucleotides are TGTGCCAGCAGCTTAGCCGGGGCCACTGAAGCTTTCTTT. Translating gives CASSLAGATEAFF.

This rearrangement joins TRBV20-1 to TRBJ1-6; no clear D. This CDR3 is 14 amino acids long. V gave up 1 base and J gave up 10 bases, with 14 bases separating them. The germline gives CDR1 DFQATT, CDR2 SNEGSKA (reference sequence). The CDR3 DNA sequence: TGCAGTGCTAGAGCTGGCGGGATAGGCTCACCCCTCCACTTT. The encoded protein is CSARAGGIGSPLHF.

This clonotype was seen repeatedly, ten times or more. The V and J genes are TRBV7-2 and TRBJ2-3; TRBD2 is a possible D gene (5 bases). V lost 1 base to trimming and J lost 1 base, with 9 bases between them. CDR3 size: 15 residues. CDR1 is SGHTA, CDR2 FQGNSA, per germline. CDR3 amino acids: CASSLGAGRTDTQYF. CDR3 sequence (DNA): TGTGCCAGCAGCTTAGGGGCGGGCCGCACAGATACGCAGTATTTT.

This clonotype was observed at least ten times. J is TRBJ1-6 and V is TRBV7-2; the D is unclear. This CDR3 contains 15 residues. The V gene's germline CDR1 is SGHTA and CDR2 FQGNSA. V lost 4 bases to trimming and J lost 7 bases, with 14 bases between them. Written as DNA, the CDR3 is TGTGCCAGCAGCTCACTCCACAGTGGGAATTCACCCCTCCACTTT. It yields the protein CASSSLHSGNSPLHF.

This clonotype occurred many times. The chain is built from TRBV7-9 and TRBJ2-2; maybe TRBD2 (6 bases). Germline V gene data show CDR1 as SEHNR and CDR2 as FQNEAQ (reference sequence). The length of the CDR3 is 14 residues. V lost 7 bases to trimming and J lost 1 base, with 10 bases between them. DNA for the CDR3: TGTGCCAGCACGACGGGACTGAACACCGGGGAGCTGTTTTTT. It codes for CASTTGLNTGELFF.

This clonotype was seen many times. The genes are TRBV7-8 and TRBJ1-1; D may be TRBD1 (5 bases). Trimming cost V 4 bases and J 4 bases, with 16 bases left between them. In germline, CDR1 is SGHVS, CDR2 FQNEAQ. The CDR3 runs to 15 residues. DNA for the CDR3: TGTGCCAGCAGCTCTACCAGGGAGGTACTCACTGAAGCTTTCTTT. Translated, it gives CASSSTREVLTEAFF.

This clonotype was recorded at least ten times. The rearrangement uses TRBV19 and TRBJ2-1, with TRBD2 matching over 12 bases. Trimming at V came to 5 bases and at J to 4 bases, leaving 6 bases not matched to a gene. The CDR3 consists of 16 residues. Germline assignment: CDR1 LNHDA and CDR2 SQIVND (reference sequence). The DNA for the CDR3 is TGTGCCAGTAGTTCCTGGACTAGCGGGACTTACAATGAGCAGTTCTTC. Translating it yields CASSSWTSGTYNEQFF.

This clonotype occurred many times. The CDR3 nucleotides read TGTGCCAGCACGCGCATAGGCAGGCAGAGGGGCGGACAAGAGACCCAGTACTTC. It specifies CASTRIGRQRGGQETQYF. The chain is built from TRBV7-8 and TRBJ2-5; perhaps D is TRBD1 or TRBD2 (5 bases each). Germline CDR1 is SGHVS and CDR2 is FQNEAQ. There are 18 residues in the CDR3. Trimming shortened V by 7 bases and J by 2 bases, and 26 bases separated the two germline ends.